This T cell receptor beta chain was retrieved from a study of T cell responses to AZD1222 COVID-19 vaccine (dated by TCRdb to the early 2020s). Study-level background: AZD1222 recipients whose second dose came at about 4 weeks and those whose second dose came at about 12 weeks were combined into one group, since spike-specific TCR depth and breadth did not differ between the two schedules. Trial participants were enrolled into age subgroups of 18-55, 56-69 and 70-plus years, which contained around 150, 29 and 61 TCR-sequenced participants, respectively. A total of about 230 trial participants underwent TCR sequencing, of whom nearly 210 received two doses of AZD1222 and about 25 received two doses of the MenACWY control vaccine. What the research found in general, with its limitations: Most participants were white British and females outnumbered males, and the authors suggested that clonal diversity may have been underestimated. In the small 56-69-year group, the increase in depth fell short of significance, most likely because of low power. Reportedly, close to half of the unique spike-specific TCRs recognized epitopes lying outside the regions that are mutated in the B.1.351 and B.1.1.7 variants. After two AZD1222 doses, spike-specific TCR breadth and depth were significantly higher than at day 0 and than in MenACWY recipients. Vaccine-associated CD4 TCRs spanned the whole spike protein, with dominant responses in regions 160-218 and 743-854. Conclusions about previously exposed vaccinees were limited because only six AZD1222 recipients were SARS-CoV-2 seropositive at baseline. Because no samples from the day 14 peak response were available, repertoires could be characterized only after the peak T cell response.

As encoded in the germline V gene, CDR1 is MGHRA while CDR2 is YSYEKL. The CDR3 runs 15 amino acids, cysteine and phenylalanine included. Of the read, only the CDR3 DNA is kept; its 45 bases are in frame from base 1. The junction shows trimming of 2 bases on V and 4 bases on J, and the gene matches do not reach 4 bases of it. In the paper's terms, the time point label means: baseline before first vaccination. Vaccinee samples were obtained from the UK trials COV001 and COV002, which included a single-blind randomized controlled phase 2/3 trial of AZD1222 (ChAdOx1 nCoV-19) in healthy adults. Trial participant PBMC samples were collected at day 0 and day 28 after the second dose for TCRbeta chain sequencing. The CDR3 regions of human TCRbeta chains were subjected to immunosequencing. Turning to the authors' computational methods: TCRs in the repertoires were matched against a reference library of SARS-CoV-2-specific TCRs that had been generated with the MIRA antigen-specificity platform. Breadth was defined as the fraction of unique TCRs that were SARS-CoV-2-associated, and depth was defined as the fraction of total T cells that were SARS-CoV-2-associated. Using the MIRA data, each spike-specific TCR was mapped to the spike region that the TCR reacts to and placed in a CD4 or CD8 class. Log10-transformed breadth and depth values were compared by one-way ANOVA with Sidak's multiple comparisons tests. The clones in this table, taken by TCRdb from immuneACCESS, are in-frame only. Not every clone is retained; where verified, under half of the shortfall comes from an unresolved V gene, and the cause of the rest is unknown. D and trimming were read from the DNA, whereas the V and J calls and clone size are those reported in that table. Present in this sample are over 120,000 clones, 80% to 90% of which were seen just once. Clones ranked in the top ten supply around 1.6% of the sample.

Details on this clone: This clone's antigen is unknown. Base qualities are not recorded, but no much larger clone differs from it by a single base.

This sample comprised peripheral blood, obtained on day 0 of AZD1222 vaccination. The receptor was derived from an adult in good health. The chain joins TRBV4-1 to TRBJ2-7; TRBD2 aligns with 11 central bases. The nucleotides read TGCGCCAGCAGCCAACTGACTAGCGGGGATTACGAGCAGTACTTC. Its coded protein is CASSQLTSGDYEQYF.